The present TCR beta chain was sequenced within a study of cytomegalovirus exposure and HLA in healthy donors. This PCR relied on a set of 60 Vbeta primers and 13 Jbeta primers. The repertoire was sequenced with immunoSEQ multiplex PCR; TCRdb's copy has only in-frame clones and lacks some. The sample consists of more than 150,000 clones, about 80% of them appearing once. V lost 0 bases to trimming and J lost 0 bases, with 6 bases between them. Looked up from germline, CDR1 is KGHSH and CDR2 is LQKENI. There are 14 residues in the CDR3. The chain carries TRBV18 and TRBJ2-7; D is unclear. This clonotype was obtained from a woman between 45 and 65 years old in good health and CMV-seropositive. Sequenced material: PBMCs. CDR3 in amino acids: CASSPPYSSYEQYF. CDR3 nucleotide sequence: TGTGCCAGCTCACCACCTTACAGCTCCTACGAGCAGTACTTC.